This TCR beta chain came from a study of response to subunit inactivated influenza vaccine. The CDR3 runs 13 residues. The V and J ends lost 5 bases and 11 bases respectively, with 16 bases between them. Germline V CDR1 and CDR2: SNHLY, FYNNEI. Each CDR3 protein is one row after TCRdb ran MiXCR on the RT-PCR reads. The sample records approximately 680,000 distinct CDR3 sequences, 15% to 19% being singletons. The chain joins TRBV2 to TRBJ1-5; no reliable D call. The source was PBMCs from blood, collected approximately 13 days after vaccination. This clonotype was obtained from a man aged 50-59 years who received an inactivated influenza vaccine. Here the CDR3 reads CASSQDLSRAQHF. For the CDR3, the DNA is TGTGCCAGCAGTCAGGACCTTAGTAGAGCCCAGCATTTT.